This entry features one T cell receptor (beta chain) sequence. V was trimmed by 5 bases and J by 0 bases, leaving 11 bases between them. The CDR3 contains 14 residues. The V gene's germline CDR1 is SGHAT and CDR2 FQNNGV. PCR was performed using 60 Vbeta and 13 Jbeta primers. Assay: immunoSEQ multiplex PCR; the TCRdb copy retains only in-frame clones and omits some. The sample carries roughly 160,000 clones, 80% recorded once. The entry originates in a study of cytomegalovirus exposure and HLA in healthy donors. This clonotype was sampled from a young man in good health and CMV-seropositive. J is TRBJ2-7 and V is TRBV11-2, with D possibly TRBD1 on 5 matching bases. Material for sequencing was PBMCs. CDR3 amino acids: CASSLRQHSYEQYF. DNA of the CDR3: TGTGCCAGCAGCCTCCGACAGCACTCCTACGAGCAGTACTTC.